This record concerns one T cell receptor (beta chain) sequence. From germline, CDR1 is SGHRS and CDR2 YFSETQ. Between the trimmed V and J ends, which lost 3 bases and 3 bases, there was a span of 13 bases. This CDR3 region has 14 residues. This table comes from immunoSEQ multiplex PCR, and its TCRdb copy is limited to in-frame clones, with some not included. Among about 68,000 clones listed, around 95% were seen once. This clonotype was sampled from a man in his forties with rheumatoid arthritis. The sample consisted of PBMCs. J is TRBJ2-7 and V is TRBV5-1; D could derive from TRBD1 or TRBD2 (5 bases each). This CDR3 is CASSSVTGGYEQYF. DNA of the CDR3: TGCGCCAGCAGCTCGGTTACTGGGGGCTACGAGCAGTACTTC.